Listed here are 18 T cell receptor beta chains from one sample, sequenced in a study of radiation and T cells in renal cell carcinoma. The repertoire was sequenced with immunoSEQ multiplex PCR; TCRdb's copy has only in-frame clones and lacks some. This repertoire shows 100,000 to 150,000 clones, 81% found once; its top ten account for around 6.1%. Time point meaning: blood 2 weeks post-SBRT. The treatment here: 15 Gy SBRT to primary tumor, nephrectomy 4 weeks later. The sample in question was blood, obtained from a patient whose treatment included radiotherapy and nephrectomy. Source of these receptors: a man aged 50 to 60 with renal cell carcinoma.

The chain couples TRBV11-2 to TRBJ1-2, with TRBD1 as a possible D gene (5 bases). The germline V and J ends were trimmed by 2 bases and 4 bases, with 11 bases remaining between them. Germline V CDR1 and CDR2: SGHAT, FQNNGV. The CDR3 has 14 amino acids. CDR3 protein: CASSLRRGPYGYTF. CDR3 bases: TGTGCCAGCAGCTTAAGGAGGGGCCCCTATGGCTACACCTTC.

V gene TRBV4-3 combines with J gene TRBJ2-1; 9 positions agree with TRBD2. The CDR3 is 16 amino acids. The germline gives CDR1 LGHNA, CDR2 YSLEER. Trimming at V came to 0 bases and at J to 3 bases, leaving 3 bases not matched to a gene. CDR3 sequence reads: CASSQDRRGGYNEQFF. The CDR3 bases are TGCGCCAGCAGCCAAGATAGGCGGGGGGGCTACAATGAGCAGTTCTTC.

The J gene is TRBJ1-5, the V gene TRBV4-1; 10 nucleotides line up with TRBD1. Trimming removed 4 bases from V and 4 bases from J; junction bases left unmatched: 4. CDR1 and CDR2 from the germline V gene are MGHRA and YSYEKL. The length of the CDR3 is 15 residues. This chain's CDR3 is CASSRDRGRNQPQHF. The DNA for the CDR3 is TGCGCCAGCAGCCGAGACAGGGGGCGAAATCAGCCCCAGCATTTT.

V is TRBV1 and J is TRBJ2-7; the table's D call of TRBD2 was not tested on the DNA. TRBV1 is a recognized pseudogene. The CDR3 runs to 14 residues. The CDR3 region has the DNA TGCACCAGCAGCCATAGCGGGAGTTCGATCGAGCAGTACTTC. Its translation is CTSSHSGSSIEQYF.

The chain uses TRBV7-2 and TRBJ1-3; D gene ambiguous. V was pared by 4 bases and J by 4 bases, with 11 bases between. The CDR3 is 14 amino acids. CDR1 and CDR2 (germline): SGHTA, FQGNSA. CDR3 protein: CASSSTVQGNTIYF. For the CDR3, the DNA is TGTGCCAGCAGCTCGACCGTACAGGGAAACACCATATATTTT.

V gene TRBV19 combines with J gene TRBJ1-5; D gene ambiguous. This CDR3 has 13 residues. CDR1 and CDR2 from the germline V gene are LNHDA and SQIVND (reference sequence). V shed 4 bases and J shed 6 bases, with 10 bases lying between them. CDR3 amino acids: CASSSHSAQPQHF. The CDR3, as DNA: TGTGCCAGTAGTAGCCACAGCGCTCAGCCCCAGCATTTT.

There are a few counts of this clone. The CDR3 bases are TGCGCCAGCAGCCAAAAGGGGGAGGATGAGCAGTTCTTC. It yields the protein CASSQKGEDEQFF. This chain joins TRBV4-1 and TRBJ2-1; D could derive from TRBD1 or TRBD2 (6 bases each). Germline V CDR1 and CDR2: MGHRA, YSYEKL. The CDR3 sequence is 13 residues long. V was cut by 2 bases and J by 8 bases, with 10 bases left in between.

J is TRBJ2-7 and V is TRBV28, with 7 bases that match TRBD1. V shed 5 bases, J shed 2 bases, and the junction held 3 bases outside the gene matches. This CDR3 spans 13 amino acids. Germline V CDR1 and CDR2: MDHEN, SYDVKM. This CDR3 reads CASSRTGPYEQYF. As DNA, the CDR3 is TGTGCCAGCAGTCGGACAGGTCCCTACGAGCAGTACTTC.

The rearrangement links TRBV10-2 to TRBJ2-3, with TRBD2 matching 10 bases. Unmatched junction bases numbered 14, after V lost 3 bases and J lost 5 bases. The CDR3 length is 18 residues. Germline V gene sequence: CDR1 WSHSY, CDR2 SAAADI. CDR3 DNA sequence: TGCGCCAGCAGTGATTCTCCATCAGCAGCGGGAGGGGGAGATACGCAGTATTTT. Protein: CASSDSPSAAGGGDTQYF.

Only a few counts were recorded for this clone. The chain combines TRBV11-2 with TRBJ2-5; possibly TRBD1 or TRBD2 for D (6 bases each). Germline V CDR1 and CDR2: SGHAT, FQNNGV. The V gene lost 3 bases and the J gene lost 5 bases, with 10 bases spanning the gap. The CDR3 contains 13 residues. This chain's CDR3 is CASSFGGAETQYF. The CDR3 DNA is TGTGCCAGCAGCTTCGGGGGCGCGGAGACCCAGTACTTC.

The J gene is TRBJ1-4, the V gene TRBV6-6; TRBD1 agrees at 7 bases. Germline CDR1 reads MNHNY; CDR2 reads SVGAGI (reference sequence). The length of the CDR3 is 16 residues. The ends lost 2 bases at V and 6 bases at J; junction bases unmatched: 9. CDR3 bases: TGTGCCAGCAGTTACGCTAACAGGGGCATAGATGAAAAACTGTTTTTT. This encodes CASSYANRGIDEKLFF.

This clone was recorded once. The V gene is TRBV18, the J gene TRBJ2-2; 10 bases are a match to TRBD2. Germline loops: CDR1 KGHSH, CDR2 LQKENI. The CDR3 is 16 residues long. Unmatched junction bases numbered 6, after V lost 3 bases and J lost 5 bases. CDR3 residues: CASSPASGGFTGELFF. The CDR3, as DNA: TGTGCCAGCTCACCGGCTAGCGGGGGATTTACCGGGGAGCTGTTTTTT.

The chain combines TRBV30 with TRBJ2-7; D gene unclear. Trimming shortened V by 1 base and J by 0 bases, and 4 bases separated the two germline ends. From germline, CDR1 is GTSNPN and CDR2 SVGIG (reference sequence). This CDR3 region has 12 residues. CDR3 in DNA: TGTGCCTGGAGTGCTTTCTCCTACGAGCAGTACTTC. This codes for CAWSAFSYEQYF.

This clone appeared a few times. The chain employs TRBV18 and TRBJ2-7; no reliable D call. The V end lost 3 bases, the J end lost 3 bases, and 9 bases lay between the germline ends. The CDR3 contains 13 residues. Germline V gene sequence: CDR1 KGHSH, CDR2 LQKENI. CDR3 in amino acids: CASSPENSYEQYF. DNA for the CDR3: TGTGCCAGCTCACCGGAGAACAGCTACGAGCAGTACTTC.

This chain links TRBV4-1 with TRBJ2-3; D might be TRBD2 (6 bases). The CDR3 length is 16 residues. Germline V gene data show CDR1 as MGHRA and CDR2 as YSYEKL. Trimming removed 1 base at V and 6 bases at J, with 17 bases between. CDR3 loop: CASSQVGALEGDTQYF. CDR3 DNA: TGCGCCAGCAGCCAAGTCGGCGCGCTGGAGGGCGATACGCAGTATTTT.

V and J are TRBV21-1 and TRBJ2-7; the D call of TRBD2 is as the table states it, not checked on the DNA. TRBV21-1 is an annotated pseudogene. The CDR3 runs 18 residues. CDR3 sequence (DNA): TGTGCCAGCAGCAAAGGCACAGCGTGGCGGGGAACCTCCTACGAGCAGTACTTC. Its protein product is CASSKGTAWRGTSYEQYF.

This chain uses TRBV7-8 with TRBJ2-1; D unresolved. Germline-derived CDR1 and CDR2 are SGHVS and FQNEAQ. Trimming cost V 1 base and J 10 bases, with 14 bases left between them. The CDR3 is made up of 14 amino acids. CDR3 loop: CASSLGEVVGEQFF. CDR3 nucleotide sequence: TGTGCCAGCAGCTTAGGAGAGGTGGTCGGGGAGCAGTTCTTC.

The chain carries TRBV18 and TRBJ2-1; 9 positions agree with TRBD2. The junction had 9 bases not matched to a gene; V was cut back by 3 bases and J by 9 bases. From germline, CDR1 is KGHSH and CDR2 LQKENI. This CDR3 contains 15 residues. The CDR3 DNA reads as TGTGCCAGCTCACCTAGGGGGACTAGCCGAAGTGAGCAGTTCTTC. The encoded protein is CASSPRGTSRSEQFF.